Detailed here is one T cell receptor beta chain. Its antigen is not identified. The sample belongs to a study of blood T cells in healthy people across ages. On the study more broadly: In model experiments, template switching was able to capture about one barcoded beta molecule for every two T cells that were present.

V lost 7 bases and J 7 bases, leaving 14 bases between the germline ends. The CDR3 is 12 amino acids. General study points: More naive CD4+ cells and higher diversity were found in long-lived than in aged donors. Roughly linear age-related decline in beta diversity appeared, significant by age about 40.

The second PCR ran about 7 to 12 cycles with a sample-barcoded 5' primer and J-beta primers. Unique molecular identifiers of 12 random nucleotides labeled each cDNA. TCRdb fed the 5' RACE reads into MiXCR, producing one record per CDR3 protein. Among about 720,000 distinct CDR3 sequences listed, 22% were seen once. The source of this sequence is a man in his 70s in good health. The specimen was blood. The genes are TRBV12-3 or TRBV12-4 and TRBJ2-7, with D possibly TRBD2 on 6 matching bases. This CDR3 reads CASTQPGGEQYF. The CDR3 DNA follows: TGTGCCAGCACCCAACCCGGGGGTGAGCAGTACTTC.